Shown below are 12 T cell receptor beta chains from a single sample sequenced in a study of shared clonotypes between healthy human individuals (dated by TCRdb to 2018 to 2021). Libraries were made using the immunoSEQ multiplex PCR assay. TCRdb stores this immuneACCESS table with in-frame sequences only. Part of the clones is absent; in the studies checked, under half of the shortfall reflects unresolved V genes, and no reason is known for the rest. The sample data list some 1,600,000 clones, and 98% of these were observed just once. The ten largest clonotypes hold approximately 0.44% of the sample. Sequencing was performed on naive CD4+ T cells sorted from blood. The cell subset or site label for this specimen denotes: CD45RA+ positively selected. These receptors were obtained from a man aged 30 to 45 in good health.

This chain joins TRBV9 and TRBJ2-1; no reliable D call. Germline V lookup: CDR1 SGDLS, CDR2 YYNGEE. Trimming took off 0 bases at V and 0 bases at J, with 7 bases between the two ends. The CDR3 has 15 residues. In DNA form, the CDR3 reads TGTGCCAGCAGCGTAGGTCCCTACTCCTACAATGAGCAGTTCTTC. Its translation is CASSVGPYSYNEQFF.

The chain couples TRBV4-1 to TRBJ2-7, with unresolved D. V gave up 1 base and J gave up 2 bases, with 12 bases separating them. CDR1 and CDR2 from the germline V gene are MGHRA and YSYEKL. CDR3 length: 15 amino acids. This CDR3 is CASSQGGLNAYEQYF. DNA of the CDR3: TGCGCCAGCAGCCAAGGCGGCTTAAATGCCTACGAGCAGTACTTC.

The V call is TRBV7-8, the J call TRBJ2-5; TRBD1 aligns across 7 bases. The CDR3 is 14 amino acids. Per the germline V gene, CDR1 is SGHVS and CDR2 is FQNEAQ. Trimming removed 6 bases from V and 0 bases from J; junction bases left unmatched: 4. CDR3 amino acids: CASRITGDQETQYF. CDR3 nucleotide sequence: TGTGCCAGCAGAATCACAGGGGACCAAGAGACCCAGTACTTC.

The rearrangement links TRBV15 to TRBJ2-7; 10 bases agree with TRBD2. The germline CDR1 and CDR2 sequences are LNHNV and YYDKDF (reference sequence). Trimming removed 0 bases from V and 7 bases from J; junction bases left unmatched: 9. This CDR3 comprises 16 residues. CDR3 region: CATSRDLLAGRSEQYF. The CDR3 DNA follows: TGTGCCACCAGCAGAGATTTACTAGCGGGGAGATCGGAGCAGTACTTC.

This clone was recorded once. V gene TRBV6-6 combines with J gene TRBJ2-2; D gene uncertain. From germline, CDR1 is MNHNY and CDR2 SVGAGI (reference sequence). V dropped 3 bases and J dropped 1 base, with 12 bases sitting between them. CDR3 length equals 16 residues. CDR3 residues: CASSYSPRLNTGELFF. CDR3 DNA: TGTGCCAGCAGTTATTCGCCAAGGCTGAACACCGGGGAGCTGTTTTTT.

V gene TRBV19 combines with J gene TRBJ1-5; the D is unclear. The CDR3 runs 12 residues. Trimming took 1 base from V and 7 from J, leaving 5 bases between them. Per germline, CDR1 LNHDA and CDR2 SQIVND (reference sequence). CDR3 DNA sequence: TGTGCCAGTAGTATAGGGACCCAGCCCCAGCATTTT. Translation gives CASSIGTQPQHF.

Written as DNA, the CDR3 is TGTGCCAGCAGCCCCACCGGTTTGGGTGAAAAACTGTTTTTT. Encoded protein: CASSPTGLGEKLFF. The chain carries TRBV6-5 and TRBJ1-4; D remains ambiguous. The CDR3 consists of 14 residues. In germline, CDR1 is MNHEY, CDR2 SVGAGI. Trimming took off 6 bases at V and 7 bases at J, with 15 bases between the two ends.

The chain has TRBV6-1 and TRBJ1-3; D remains unclear. The CDR3 is 14 residues long. Trimming left V 5 bases short and J 2 bases short, with 10 bases between. In germline, CDR1 is MNHNS, CDR2 SASEGT. The CDR3 protein is CASSTSGTGNTIYF. CDR3 DNA sequence: TGTGCCAGCAGTACCTCGGGAACTGGAAACACCATATATTTT.

V gene TRBV7-9 combines with J gene TRBJ1-1; D gene uncertain. V was clipped by 0 bases and J by 7 bases, with 9 bases between them. The germline gives CDR1 SEHNR, CDR2 FQNEAQ (reference sequence). The CDR3 is made up of 13 amino acids. In nucleotides, the CDR3 is TGTGCCAGCAGCTTAGCGTTAGCCAGTGAAGCTTTCTTT. Amino acid sequence: CASSLALASEAFF.

The gene calls are TRBV29-1 and TRBJ2-1; 9 nucleotides align to TRBD2. Germline V gene sequence: CDR1 SQVTM, CDR2 ANQGSEA. Trimming cost V 4 bases and J 8 bases; bases outside gene matches: 6. The CDR3 runs 13 residues. Here the CDR3 DNA reads TGCAGCGTTGCGTTCCTAGCGGGACATGAGCAGTTCTTC. It specifies CSVAFLAGHEQFF.

This chain joins TRBV7-2 and TRBJ1-2; 8 bases are a match to TRBD1. The ends lost 0 bases at V and 8 bases at J; junction bases unmatched: 8. The CDR3 contains 15 residues. Per germline, CDR1 SGHTA and CDR2 FQGNSA. CDR3 nucleotides: TGTGCCAGCAGCTTAGCCGGCAGGACAGGGAGCGGCTACACCTTC. Protein sequence: CASSLAGRTGSGYTF.

The V call is TRBV5-1, the J call TRBJ1-4; D unclear. The V end lost 0 bases, the J end lost 8 bases, and 11 bases lay between the germline ends. This CDR3 spans 14 amino acids. Germline V CDR1 and CDR2: SGHRS, YFSETQ. CDR3 DNA: TGCGCCAGCAGCTTGGTGGAGTCGGGCGAAAAACTGTTTTTT. Amino acid sequence: CASSLVESGEKLFF.